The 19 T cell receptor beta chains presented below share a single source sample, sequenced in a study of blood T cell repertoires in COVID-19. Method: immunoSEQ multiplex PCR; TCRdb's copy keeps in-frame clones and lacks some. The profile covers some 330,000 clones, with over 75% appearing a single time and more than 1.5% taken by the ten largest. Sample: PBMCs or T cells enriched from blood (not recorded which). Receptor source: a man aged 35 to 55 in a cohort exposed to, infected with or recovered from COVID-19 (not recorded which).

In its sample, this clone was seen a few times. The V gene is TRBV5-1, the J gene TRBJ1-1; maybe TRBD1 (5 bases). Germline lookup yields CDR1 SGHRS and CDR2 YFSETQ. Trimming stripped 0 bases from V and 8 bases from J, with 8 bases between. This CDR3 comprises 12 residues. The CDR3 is CASSLVSGEAFF. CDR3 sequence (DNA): TGCGCCAGCAGCTTGGTCTCAGGGGAAGCTTTCTTT. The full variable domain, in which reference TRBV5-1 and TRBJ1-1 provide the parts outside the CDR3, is KAGVTQTPRYLIKTRGQQVTLSCSPISGHRSVSWYQQTPGQGLQFLFEYFSETQRNKGNFPGRFSGRQFSNSRSEMNVSTLELGDSALYLCASSLVSGEAFFGQGTRLTVV.

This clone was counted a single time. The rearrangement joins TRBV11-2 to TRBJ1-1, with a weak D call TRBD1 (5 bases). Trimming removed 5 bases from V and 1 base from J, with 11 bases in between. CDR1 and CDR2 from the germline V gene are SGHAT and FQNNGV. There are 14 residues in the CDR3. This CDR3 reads CASSLKDRNTEAFF. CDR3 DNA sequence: TGTGCCAGCAGCCTTAAAGACAGGAACACTGAAGCTTTCTTT.

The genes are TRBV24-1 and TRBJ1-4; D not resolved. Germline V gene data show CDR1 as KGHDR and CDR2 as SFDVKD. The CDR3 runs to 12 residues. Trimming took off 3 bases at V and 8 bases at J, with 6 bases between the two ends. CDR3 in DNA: TGTGCCACCAGTGATCGAGGGGAAAAACTGTTTTTT. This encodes CATSDRGEKLFF.

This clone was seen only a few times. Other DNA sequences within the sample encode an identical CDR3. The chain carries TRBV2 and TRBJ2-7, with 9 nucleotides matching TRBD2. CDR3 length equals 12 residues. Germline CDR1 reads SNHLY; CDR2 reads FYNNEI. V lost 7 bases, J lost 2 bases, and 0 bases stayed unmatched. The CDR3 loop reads CASTSGAYEQYF. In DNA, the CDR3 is TGTGCCAGCACTAGCGGGGCCTACGAGCAGTACTTC.

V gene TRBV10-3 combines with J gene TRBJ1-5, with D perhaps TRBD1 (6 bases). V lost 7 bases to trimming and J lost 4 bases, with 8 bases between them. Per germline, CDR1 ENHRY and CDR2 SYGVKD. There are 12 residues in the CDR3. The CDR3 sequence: CAIKGENQPQHF. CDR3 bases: TGTGCCATCAAGGGGGAGAATCAGCCCCAGCATTTT.

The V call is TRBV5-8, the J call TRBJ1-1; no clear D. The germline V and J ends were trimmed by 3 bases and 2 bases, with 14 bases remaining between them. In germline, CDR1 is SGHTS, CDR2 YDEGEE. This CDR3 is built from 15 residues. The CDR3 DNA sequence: TGTGCCAGCAGCTCGCGTGGGAGGCAAAACACTGAAGCTTTCTTT. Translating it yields CASSSRGRQNTEAFF.

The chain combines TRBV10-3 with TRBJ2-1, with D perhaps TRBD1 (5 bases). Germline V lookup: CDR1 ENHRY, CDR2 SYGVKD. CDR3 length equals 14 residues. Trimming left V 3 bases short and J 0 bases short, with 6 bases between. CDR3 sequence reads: CAISDQGSYNEQFF. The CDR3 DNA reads TGTGCCATCAGTGATCAGGGCTCCTACAATGAGCAGTTCTTC.

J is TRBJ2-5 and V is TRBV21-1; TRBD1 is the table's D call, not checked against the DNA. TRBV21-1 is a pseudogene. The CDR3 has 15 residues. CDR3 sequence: CASSNPGQAWGTQYF. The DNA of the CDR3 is TGTGCCAGCAGCAACCCGGGACAGGCCTGGGGGACCCAGTACTTC.

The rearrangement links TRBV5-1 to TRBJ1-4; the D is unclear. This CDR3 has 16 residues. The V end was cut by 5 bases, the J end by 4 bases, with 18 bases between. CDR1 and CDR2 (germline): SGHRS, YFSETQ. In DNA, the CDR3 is TGCGCCAGCAGTATCGATCAGAGGGTTGGTAATGAAAAACTGTTTTTT. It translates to CASSIDQRVGNEKLFF.

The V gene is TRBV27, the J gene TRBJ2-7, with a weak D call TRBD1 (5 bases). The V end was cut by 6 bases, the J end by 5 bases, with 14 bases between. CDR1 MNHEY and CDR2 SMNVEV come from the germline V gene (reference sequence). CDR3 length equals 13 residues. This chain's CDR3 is CASSFGRGNEQYF. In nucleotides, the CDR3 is TGTGCCAGCAGCTTTGGAAGGGGAAACGAGCAGTACTTC.

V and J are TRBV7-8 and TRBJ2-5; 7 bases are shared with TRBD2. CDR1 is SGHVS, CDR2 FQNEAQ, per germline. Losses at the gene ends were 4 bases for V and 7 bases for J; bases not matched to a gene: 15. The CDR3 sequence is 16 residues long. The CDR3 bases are TGTGCCAGCAGCTCCCCGTTGCTAGCGGATTCGGGGACCCAGTACTTC. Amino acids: CASSSPLLADSGTQYF.

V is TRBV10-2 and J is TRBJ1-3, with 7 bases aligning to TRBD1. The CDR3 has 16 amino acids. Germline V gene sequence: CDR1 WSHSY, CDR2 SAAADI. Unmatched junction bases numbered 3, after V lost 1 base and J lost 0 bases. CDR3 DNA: TGCGCCAGCAGTGAGTTGGGACAGCACTCTGGAAACACCATATATTTT. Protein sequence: CASSELGQHSGNTIYF.

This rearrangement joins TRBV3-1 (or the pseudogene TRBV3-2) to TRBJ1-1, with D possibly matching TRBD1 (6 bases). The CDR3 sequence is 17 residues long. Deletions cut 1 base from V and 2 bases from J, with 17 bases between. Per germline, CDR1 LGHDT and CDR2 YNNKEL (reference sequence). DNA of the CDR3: TGTGCCAGCAGCCAAGGAACCAGGGGTCTGGGCAACACTGAAGCTTTCTTT. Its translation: CASSQGTRGLGNTEAFF.

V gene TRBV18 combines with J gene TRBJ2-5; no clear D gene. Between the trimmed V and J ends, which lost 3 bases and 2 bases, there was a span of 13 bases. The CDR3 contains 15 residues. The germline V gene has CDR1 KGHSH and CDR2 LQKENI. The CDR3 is CASSPQKSLQETQYF. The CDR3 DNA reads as TGTGCCAGCTCACCGCAGAAAAGTCTTCAAGAGACCCAGTACTTC.

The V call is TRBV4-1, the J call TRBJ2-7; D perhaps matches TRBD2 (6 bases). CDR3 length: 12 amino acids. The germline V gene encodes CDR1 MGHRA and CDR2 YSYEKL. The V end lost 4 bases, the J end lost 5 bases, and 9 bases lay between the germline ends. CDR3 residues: CASSLTGDEQYF. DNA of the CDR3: TGCGCCAGCAGCCTGACGGGAGACGAGCAGTACTTC.

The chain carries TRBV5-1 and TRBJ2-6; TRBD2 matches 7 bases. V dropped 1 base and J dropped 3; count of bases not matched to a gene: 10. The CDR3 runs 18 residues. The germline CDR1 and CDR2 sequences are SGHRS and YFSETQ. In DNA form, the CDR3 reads TGCGCCAGCAGCTTGCTTCCAGCGGGAAGACTTGGGGCCAACGTCCTGACTTTC. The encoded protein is CASSLLPAGRLGANVLTF.

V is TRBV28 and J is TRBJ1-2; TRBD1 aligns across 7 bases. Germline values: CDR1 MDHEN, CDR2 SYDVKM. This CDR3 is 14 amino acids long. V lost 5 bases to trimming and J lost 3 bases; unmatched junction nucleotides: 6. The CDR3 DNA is TGTGCCAGCAGTGGGAGGACAGGCGACTATGGCTACACCTTC. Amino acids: CASSGRTGDYGYTF.

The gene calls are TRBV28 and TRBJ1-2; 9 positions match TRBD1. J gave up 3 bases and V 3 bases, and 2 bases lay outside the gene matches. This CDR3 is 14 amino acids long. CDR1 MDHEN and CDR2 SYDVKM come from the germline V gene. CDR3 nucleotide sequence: TGTGCCAGCAGTTTCGGACAGGGGCACTATGGCTACACCTTC. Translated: CASSFGQGHYGYTF.

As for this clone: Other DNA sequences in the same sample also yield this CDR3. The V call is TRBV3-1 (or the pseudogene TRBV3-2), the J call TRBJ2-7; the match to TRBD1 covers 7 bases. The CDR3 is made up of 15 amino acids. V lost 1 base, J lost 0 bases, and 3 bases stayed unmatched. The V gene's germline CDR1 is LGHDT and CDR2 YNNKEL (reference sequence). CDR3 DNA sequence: TGTGCCAGCAGCCAAGTAGCAGGGGGCTCCTACGAGCAGTACTTC. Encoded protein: CASSQVAGGSYEQYF.